Sequencing of this T cell receptor (beta chain) was carried out in a study of T-cell memory formation after mild COVID-19. TCRdb called the 5' RACE reads again in MiXCR, with one record for every CDR3 protein. The data contain roughly 550,000 distinct CDR3 sequences, 20% of them singletons. The receptor was derived from an adult woman who had mild COVID-19 (a few samples of this study predate the infection). Cell type and time point are not known. Sequencing input: PBMCs or a T cell subset sorted from them (not recorded which).

The CDR3 region has the DNA TGTGCCAGCAGTTACGTTAGTGGACAGGGCTATGGCTACACCTTC. Protein: CASSYVSGQGYGYTF. This chain connects TRBV6-5 to TRBJ1-2, with 8 bases aligning to TRBD1. The germline gives CDR1 MNHEY, CDR2 SVGAGI. This CDR3 is 15 amino acids long. The junction had 6 bases not matched to a gene; V was cut back by 2 bases and J by 4 bases.